One and the same sample provided the 25 T cell receptor beta chains below, sequenced in a study of OX40 agonist ivuxolimab in advanced cancers. The library was produced with the immunoSEQ multiplex PCR assay. Sourced from immuneACCESS, this table was stored by TCRdb with only in-frame sequences that have V and J called. A share of the clones is absent; for the studies checked, an unresolved V gene accounts for under half, and the remainder has no known explanation. A total of fewer than 50,000 clones appear in this sample, 80% to 90% of them only once. Jointly, the top ten make up roughly 49% of the sample. The specimen comprised CD4+ or CD8+ T cells sorted from blood, sampled in a trial of the OX40 agonist ivuxolimab. The receptors were sampled from an adult with an advanced solid tumor such as melanoma, head and neck, liver or kidney cancer.

This rearrangement joins TRBV6-5 to TRBJ1-5; TRBD1 is a possible D gene (6 bases). V was pared by 6 bases and J by 7 bases, with 16 bases between. The V gene's germline CDR1 is MNHEY and CDR2 SVGAGI. CDR3 length: 14 amino acids. In DNA form, the CDR3 reads TGTGCCAGCAGACGCCAACAGGGAGACCAGCCCCAGCATTTT. Protein product: CASRRQQGDQPQHF.

This sequence joins TRBV9 and TRBJ2-3; 7 bases fit TRBD2. Germline loops: CDR1 SGDLS, CDR2 YYNGEE. V lost 0 bases and J lost 1; bases outside the gene matches: 5. This CDR3 spans 16 amino acids. The CDR3 nucleotides read TGTGCCAGCAGCGTAGAACCGGCGGGGGGCACAGATACGCAGTATTTT. Translation gives CASSVEPAGGTDTQYF.

The rearrangement links TRBV6-4 to TRBJ2-3; TRBD1 matches 8 bases. V lost 2 bases, J lost 7 bases, and 11 bases stayed unmatched. From germline, CDR1 is MRHNA and CDR2 SNTAGT. The CDR3 is 16 residues long. CDR3 sequence: CASSDGGTGDVNTQYF. The CDR3 region has the DNA TGTGCCAGCAGTGACGGAGGGACAGGTGATGTGAATACGCAGTATTTT.

The V gene is TRBV7-9, the J gene TRBJ2-1; a weak D match, TRBD1 (6 bases). Between the trimmed V and J ends, which lost 1 base and 4 bases, there was a span of 11 bases. CDR3 length equals 15 residues. Germline values: CDR1 SEHNR, CDR2 FQNEAQ (reference sequence). In DNA form, the CDR3 reads TGTGCCAGCAGCTTAGTAGGGGGATATTACAATGAGCAGTTCTTC. Encoded protein: CASSLVGGYYNEQFF.

This clone was detected once. The chain joins TRBV14 to TRBJ2-1; D not resolved. The germline CDR1 and CDR2 sequences are SGHDN and FVKESK. V was trimmed by 4 bases and J by 7 bases, leaving 11 bases between them. CDR3 length: 13 residues. The CDR3 here is CASSPLSANEQFF. As DNA, the CDR3 is TGTGCCAGCAGCCCCCTTAGTGCGAATGAGCAGTTCTTC.

This chain connects TRBV11-2 to TRBJ2-2, with D possibly being TRBD1 (6 bases). With 2 bases removed from V and 1 base from J, the gap between germline ends came to 14 bases. Germline V gene sequence: CDR1 SGHAT, CDR2 FQNNGV. The CDR3 spans 17 residues. CDR3 sequence (DNA): TGTGCCAGCAGCTTAAATATTTGGACAGAGAACACCGGGGAGCTGTTTTTT. This translates into CASSLNIWTENTGELFF.

The chain joins TRBV6-1 to TRBJ2-2, with D perhaps given as TRBD1 or TRBD2 (5 bases each). Germline lookup yields CDR1 MNHNS and CDR2 SASEGT. V was shortened by 4 bases and J by 7 bases, with 10 bases between the two germline ends. This CDR3 contains 13 residues. CDR3 nucleotides: TGTGCCAGCAGTGGGGGGACGGGCGGGGAGCTGTTTTTT. This encodes CASSGGTGGELFF.

The J gene is TRBJ2-5, the V gene TRBV27; TRBD1 agrees at 7 bases. The better agreement between TRBJ2-7 and the DNA end casts doubt on the J call. This CDR3 has 14 residues. The V gene's germline CDR1 is MNHEY and CDR2 SMNVEV (reference sequence). CDR3 residues: CASSPRDSFYEQYF. CDR3 DNA: TGTGCCAGCAGTCCCCGGGACAGTTTCTACGAGCAGTACTTC.

CDR3 region: CSVELGRFSYEQYF. Here the CDR3 DNA reads TGCAGCGTTGAACTTGGCAGGTTCTCCTACGAGCAGTACTTC. The chain recombines TRBV29-1 with TRBJ2-5; D call uncertain. The end of the DNA fits TRBJ2-7 better, so the J call may be wrong. The germline V gene has CDR1 SQVTM and CDR2 ANQGSEA. The CDR3 is 14 residues long.

The chain joins TRBV6-5 to TRBJ2-7; 7 bases line up with TRBD1. J was trimmed by 0 bases and V by 6 bases; bases with no gene match: 8. CDR3 length: 15 amino acids. From germline, CDR1 is MNHEY and CDR2 SVGAGI. The CDR3 protein is CASRGAGTDSYEQYF. CDR3 sequence (DNA): TGTGCCAGCAGGGGGGCCGGGACAGACTCCTACGAGCAGTACTTC.

The chain combines TRBV29-1 with TRBJ1-1; perhaps TRBD1 as D (6 bases). Per germline, CDR1 SQVTM and CDR2 ANQGSEA. Trimming took off 3 bases at V and 5 bases at J, with 16 bases between the two ends. The CDR3 loop spans 14 amino acids. The CDR3 loop reads CSVDSGGRGTEAFF. As DNA, the CDR3 is TGCAGCGTTGACTCCGGGGGGAGGGGGACTGAAGCTTTCTTT.

The chain links TRBV30 to TRBJ1-1; a weak D match, TRBD1 (5 bases). With 5 bases removed from V and 1 base from J, the gap between germline ends came to 17 bases. The CDR3 runs to 15 residues. The germline gives CDR1 GTSNPN, CDR2 SVGIG (reference sequence). The chain's CDR3 is CAWRKEGRWNTEAFF. In DNA form, the CDR3 reads TGTGCCTGGCGAAAGGAGGGACGCTGGAACACTGAAGCTTTCTTT.

This chain links TRBV14 with TRBJ2-6, with D tentatively TRBD2 (6 bases). This CDR3 spans 15 amino acids. Germline V CDR1 and CDR2: SGHDN, FVKESK. The germline V and J ends were trimmed by 4 bases and 4 bases, with 11 bases remaining between them. DNA for the CDR3: TGTGCCAGCAGCCGCGGGGCGCGGGGGGCCAACGTCCTGACTTTC. Amino acid sequence: CASSRGARGANVLTF. Looking up the rest from reference TRBV14 and TRBJ2-6 gives the full variable domain: EAGVTQFPSHSVIEKGQTVTLRCDPISGHDNLYWYRRVMGKEIKFLLHFVKESKQDESGMPNNRFLAERTGGTYSTLKVQPAELEDSGVYFCASSRGARGANVLTFGAGSRLTVL.

This chain connects TRBV7-9 to TRBJ2-5, with 10 bases aligning to TRBD2. The germline gives CDR1 SEHNR, CDR2 FQNEAQ (reference sequence). The CDR3 runs 18 residues. V dropped 3 bases and J dropped 1; count of bases not matched to a gene: 11. CDR3 residues: CASSFWTSGTDPQETQYF. The CDR3 coding sequence is TGTGCCAGCAGCTTTTGGACTAGCGGTACCGACCCCCAAGAGACCCAGTACTTC.

J is TRBJ2-7 and V is TRBV9; D perhaps matches TRBD1 (6 bases). Germline CDR1 SGDLS, CDR2 YYNGEE. This CDR3 is built from 13 residues. The germline V and J ends were trimmed by 4 bases and 6 bases, with 14 bases remaining between them. The CDR3 protein is CASSPSGVGEQYF. DNA for the CDR3: TGTGCCAGCAGCCCATCAGGGGTCGGCGAGCAGTACTTC.

The chain uses TRBV2 and TRBJ2-7; 7 bases fit TRBD1. Per germline, CDR1 SNHLY and CDR2 FYNNEI. The V and J ends lost 6 bases and 3 bases, in that order; junction bases with no gene match: 8. The CDR3 loop spans 14 amino acids. The chain's CDR3 is CASSELTGNYEQYF. CDR3 in DNA: TGTGCCAGCAGCGAACTGACAGGGAACTACGAGCAGTACTTC.

The rearrangement uses TRBV7-2 and TRBJ2-7; weak D call: TRBD2 (5 bases). The V gene's germline CDR1 is SGHTA and CDR2 FQGNSA. V lost 3 bases and J lost 3, with 15 bases in between. The length of the CDR3 is 15 residues. The chain's CDR3 is CASSFDERPRYEQYF. CDR3 bases: TGTGCCAGCAGCTTTGATGAGCGGCCCCGCTACGAGCAGTACTTC.

In this sample, this clone turned up once. The missing conserved phenylalanine or tryptophan at the end of this CDR3 makes a read error likely. No DNA is shown, since the ends of the CDR3 on it are uncertain; the CDR3 is the one TCRdb lists. The rearrangement joins TRBV6-5 to TRBJ1-3; the listed D gene, TRBD1, was not tested against the DNA. Germline V CDR1 and CDR2: MNHEY, SVGAGI. 14 amino acids form the CDR3, both terminal residues included. CDR3 residues: CASSNEPRGRDRVV.

This sequence joins TRBV7-9 and TRBJ2-7, with no clear D. Germline V gives CDR1 SEHNR, CDR2 FQNEAQ (reference sequence). The length of the CDR3 is 14 residues. V was clipped by 1 base and J by 5 bases, with 12 bases between them. CDR3 protein: CASSLDLTSDEQYF. CDR3 DNA sequence: TGTGCCAGCAGCTTAGATTTAACTTCGGACGAGCAGTACTTC.

V and J are TRBV18 and TRBJ2-2, with D perhaps TRBD1 (6 bases). Trimming cost V 3 bases and J 3 bases, with 14 bases left between them. This CDR3 region has 16 residues. Germline V gene data show CDR1 as KGHSH and CDR2 as LQKENI. The CDR3 DNA reads as TGTGCCAGCTCACCCCCGGACAGTGTCGACACCGGGGAGCTGTTTTTT. As protein: CASSPPDSVDTGELFF.

The chain links TRBV4-1 to TRBJ1-2, with 9 bases aligning to TRBD1. J was trimmed by 6 bases and V by 2 bases; bases with no gene match: 4. Germline V gene sequence: CDR1 MGHRA, CDR2 YSYEKL. CDR3 length equals 14 residues. CDR3 coding DNA: TGCGCCAGCAGCCAATACAGGGGGCAGAATGGCTACACCTTC. Translating gives CASSQYRGQNGYTF.

As DNA, the CDR3 is TGTGCCAGCAGTTTTGGTCAGGGGTTTCGGCAGCCCCAGCATTTT. It is translated as CASSFGQGFRQPQHF. This chain joins TRBV28 and TRBJ1-5; possible D gene TRBD1, 6 bases. Trimming pared 3 bases from V and 7 bases from J, leaving 16 bases between. This CDR3 region has 15 residues. In germline, CDR1 is MDHEN, CDR2 SYDVKM.

The J gene is TRBJ2-1, the V gene TRBV15; 14 positions agree with TRBD2. Germline V gives CDR1 LNHNV, CDR2 YYDKDF (reference sequence). This CDR3 is 17 amino acids long. V shed 1 base and J 5 bases; nucleotides not matched to a gene: 4. CDR3 loop: CATSRATSGRGNNEQFF. CDR3 nucleotides: TGTGCCACCAGCAGAGCGACTAGCGGGAGGGGGAACAATGAGCAGTTCTTC.

The chain couples TRBV27 to TRBJ1-2; possibly TRBD1 for D (5 bases). Looked up from germline, CDR1 is MNHEY and CDR2 is SMNVEV (reference sequence). V was pared by 5 bases and J by 4 bases, with 17 bases between. The CDR3 loop spans 15 amino acids. CDR3 sequence: CASSPLGGALYGYTF. In DNA, the CDR3 is TGTGCCAGCAGTCCCCTAGGTGGGGCGCTCTATGGCTACACCTTC.

This CDR3 reads CASSVLGTDTQYF. CDR3 DNA sequence: TGTGCCAGCAGCGTCCTGGGCACAGATACGCAGTATTTT. The V and J genes are TRBV9 and TRBJ2-3, with D unclear. The germline V gene has CDR1 SGDLS and CDR2 YYNGEE. This CDR3 is built from 13 residues. The V gene lost 2 bases and the J gene lost 1 base, with 5 bases spanning the gap.